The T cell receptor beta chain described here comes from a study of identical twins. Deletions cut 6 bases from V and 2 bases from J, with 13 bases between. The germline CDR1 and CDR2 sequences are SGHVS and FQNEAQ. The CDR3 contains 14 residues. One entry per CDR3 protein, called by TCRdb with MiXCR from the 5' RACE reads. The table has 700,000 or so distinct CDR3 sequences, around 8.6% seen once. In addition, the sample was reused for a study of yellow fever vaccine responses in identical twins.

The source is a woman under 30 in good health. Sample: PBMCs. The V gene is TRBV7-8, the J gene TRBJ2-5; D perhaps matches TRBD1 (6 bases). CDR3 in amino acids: CASRLTGSQETQYF. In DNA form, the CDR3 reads TGTGCCAGCAGGCTAACAGGGTCACAAGAGACCCAGTACTTC.